The 8 T cell receptor beta chains listed next were all sequenced from one sample in a study of blood T cell repertoires in COVID-19. Profiling relied on immunoSEQ multiplex PCR, and the TCRdb table lists in-frame clones only, not all of them. Of 150,000 or so clones in the sample, just over 85% were seen once. The source material was PBMCs or T cells enriched from blood (not recorded which). All receptors come from a man aged 45 to 65 who had recovered from COVID-19.

V and J are TRBV19 and TRBJ1-1; unclear D gene. With 7 bases removed from V and 0 bases from J, the gap between germline ends came to 15 bases. CDR3 size: 15 residues. Germline assignment: CDR1 LNHDA and CDR2 SQIVND (reference sequence). The CDR3 DNA is TGTGCCAGTACCCCGAGGACTCGGCTGAACACTGAAGCTTTCTTT. It specifies CASTPRTRLNTEAFF.

The rearrangement joins TRBV4-3 to TRBJ2-7; TRBD2 aligns across 11 bases. Germline assignment: CDR1 LGHNA and CDR2 YSLEER. V was clipped by 1 base and J by 5 bases; unmatched bases: 16. This CDR3 contains 19 residues. CDR3 bases: TGCGCCAGCAGCCAAGTCTATAGCGGGAGGGCCCTCAGGGGGCACGAGCAGTACTTC. Its translation is CASSQVYSGRALRGHEQYF.

The chain has TRBV6-5 and TRBJ1-1, with 7 bases that match TRBD1. Germline values: CDR1 MNHEY, CDR2 SVGAGI. After removal of 0 bases from V and 1 base from J, the junction contained 2 bases not matched to a gene. There are 15 residues in the CDR3. CDR3 sequence: CASSYSGQRNTEAFF. The CDR3 coding sequence is TGTGCCAGCAGTTACTCGGGACAGAGGAACACTGAAGCTTTCTTT.

The chain employs TRBV7-2 and TRBJ1-4, with D unresolved. The germline V and J ends were trimmed by 1 base and 7 bases, with 13 bases remaining between them. CDR1 and CDR2 from the germline V gene are SGHTA and FQGNSA. The CDR3 runs 15 residues. CDR3: CASSLVRGRVEKLFF. The CDR3 DNA reads TGTGCCAGCAGCTTAGTGAGAGGGCGGGTTGAAAAACTGTTTTTT.

This rearrangement joins TRBV19 to TRBJ1-6; 10 bases fit TRBD1. In germline, CDR1 is LNHDA, CDR2 SQIVND (reference sequence). Trimming cost V 5 bases and J 7 bases; bases outside gene matches: 8. The CDR3 contains 16 residues. The CDR3 loop is CASSLFGTGENSPLHF. The DNA of the CDR3 is TGTGCCAGTAGTCTCTTCGGGACAGGGGAAAATTCACCCCTCCACTTT.

This clone appeared once. J is TRBJ2-3 and V is TRBV11-2, with D perhaps TRBD1 (6 bases). In germline, CDR1 is SGHAT, CDR2 FQNNGV. The CDR3 is 14 residues long. V lost 3 bases and J lost 3, with 10 bases in between. CDR3 loop: CASSLWGRTDTQYF. The CDR3 DNA is TGTGCCAGCAGCTTGTGGGGGCGGACAGATACGCAGTATTTT. The entire variable domain, with the rest obtained from reference TRBV11-2 and TRBJ2-3, is as follows: EAGVAQSPRYKIIEKRQSVAFWCNPISGHATLYWYQQILGQGPKLLIQFQNNGVVDDSQLPKDRFSAERLKGVDSTLKIQPAKLEDSAVYLCASSLWGRTDTQYFGPGTRLTVL.

This chain joins TRBV5-8 and TRBJ1-6; D uncertain. The CDR3 spans 13 residues. Germline assignment: CDR1 SGHTS and CDR2 YDEGEE. The germline V and J ends were trimmed by 0 bases and 14 bases, with 12 bases remaining between them. The CDR3 loop reads CASSLARLLTLHF. The CDR3 DNA follows: TGTGCCAGCAGCTTGGCGCGTCTTCTCACCCTCCACTTT.

This chain links TRBV12-3 or TRBV12-4 with TRBJ1-1, with TRBD1 identical over 7 bases. This CDR3 comprises 11 residues. The trim removed 3 bases at V and 9 bases at J, leaving 1 base unmatched. DNA for the CDR3: TGTGCCAGCAGTTTGACAGGGCAAGCTTTCTTT. It translates to CASSLTGQAFF.